The clone carrying this T cell receptor (beta chain) was found a few times. CDR1 and CDR2 from the germline V gene are DFQATT and SNEGSKA (reference sequence). V was cut by 1 base and J by 0 bases, with 16 bases left in between. The length of the CDR3 is 16 residues. TCRdb reprocessed the RT-PCR reads with MiXCR, giving one entry per CDR3 protein. In the table there are more than 600,000 distinct CDR3 sequences, around 14% of which are singletons. The clonotype was recovered from a female donor in good health, serving as a healthy control. The sequencing input was memory CD4+ T cells from blood. The rearrangement uses TRBV20-1 and TRBJ2-7, with TRBD2 as a possible D gene (5 bases). The CDR3 spells CSARATGERHSYEQYF. CDR3 DNA sequence: TGCAGTGCTAGAGCCACCGGGGAGCGGCACTCCTACGAGCAGTACTTC.